This passage covers 17 T cell receptor beta chains from one sample sequenced in a study of identical twins. TCRdb independently ran MiXCR on the 5' RACE reads; one entry per CDR3 protein. The top ten clones hold 2.1% of a sample with about 280,000 distinct CDR3 sequences, 8% to 9% of them seen once. Another study also made use of these data, one on yellow fever vaccine responses in identical twins.

The sequencing sample was made of memory (CD45RO+) T cells sorted from blood. All receptors derive from a woman under 30 in good health.

In its sample, this clonotype was seen a few times. This chain links TRBV10-2 with TRBJ2-5, with 7 positions matching TRBD1. Germline V lookup: CDR1 WSHSY, CDR2 SAAADI. This CDR3 region has 13 residues. The V segment lost 9 bases and the J segment 5 bases; nucleotides outside the gene matches: 9. The CDR3 is CASNRGQGETQYF. In DNA, the CDR3 is TGCGCCAGTAACAGGGGCCAGGGGGAGACCCAGTACTTC.

The table lists this clonotype with many counts. The rearrangement links TRBV12-3 or TRBV12-4 to TRBJ1-6; D remains ambiguous. The germline V and J ends were trimmed by 5 bases and 0 bases, with 8 bases remaining between them. CDR3 length: 15 residues. CDR3 coding DNA: TGTGCCAGCAGTGCACAGAGCTCCTATAATTCACCCCTCCACTTT. Translation gives CASSAQSSYNSPLHF.

In this sample, this clonotype turned up a few times. This CDR3 is CASRETSGINEQFF. The CDR3 nucleotides read TGTGCCAGCAGGGAGACTAGCGGGATTAATGAGCAGTTCTTC. This chain joins TRBV12-3 or TRBV12-4 and TRBJ2-1; 11 nucleotides line up with TRBD2. The CDR3 extends over 14 amino acids. V lost 6 bases to trimming and J lost 7 bases; unmatched junction nucleotides: 5.

This clonotype was found many times. V gene TRBV12-3 or TRBV12-4 combines with J gene TRBJ2-7; TRBD2 matches 7 bases. J lost 3 bases, V lost 5 bases, and 10 bases had no gene match. The CDR3 totals 15 residues. The DNA of the CDR3 is TGTGCCAGCAGTCCCCGGGAGGTTACTTTCTACGAGCAGTACTTC. It translates to CASSPREVTFYEQYF.

The gene calls are TRBV10-2 and TRBJ1-2, with D possibly TRBD1 on 5 matching bases. The CDR3 sequence is 15 residues long. Germline-derived CDR1 and CDR2 are WSHSY and SAAADI. V was clipped by 8 bases and J by 4 bases, with 20 bases between them. As DNA, the CDR3 is TGCGCCAGCTCGGACCGGGACTCCTTGGGCTATGGCTACACCTTC. Protein sequence: CASSDRDSLGYGYTF.

A few counts support this clonotype. The rearrangement uses TRBV5-8 and TRBJ1-1; no definite D call. The V gene lost 5 bases and the J gene lost 1 base, with 15 bases spanning the gap. The CDR3 has 15 residues. Germline V gene lookup returns CDR1 SGHTS and CDR2 YDEGEE. The DNA for the CDR3 is TGTGCCAGCAGTAGGATCTGGGCTCCGAACACTGAAGCTTTCTTT. Translating gives CASSRIWAPNTEAFF.

This clonotype was picked up many times. J is TRBJ2-5 and V is TRBV28; possibly TRBD2 for D (6 bases). Germline CDR1 is MDHEN and CDR2 is SYDVKM. The CDR3 has 15 amino acids. The germline V and J ends were trimmed by 2 bases and 6 bases, with 16 bases remaining between them. In DNA, the CDR3 is TGTGCCAGCAGTTTAGGAGGAGGGATTGGAAAGACCCAGTACTTC. Translating it yields CASSLGGGIGKTQYF.

This clonotype has a handful of counts. V is TRBV27 and J is TRBJ2-5, with 14 nucleotides matching TRBD2. CDR1 and CDR2 from the germline V gene are MNHEY and SMNVEV (reference sequence). V was clipped by 5 bases and J by 6 bases; unmatched bases: 11. The CDR3 extends over 17 amino acids. The DNA of the CDR3 is TGTGCCAGCAGTCCAAAGACTAGCGGGGGGGCCGGGAAGACCCAGTACTTC. Its protein is CASSPKTSGGAGKTQYF.

In its sample, this clonotype was seen many times. The chain combines TRBV12-3 or TRBV12-4 with TRBJ2-7; 7 positions agree with TRBD2. The CDR3 is made up of 15 amino acids. With 7 bases clipped from V and 1 base from J, the junction kept 10 bases outside the gene matches. DNA of the CDR3: TGTGCCAGCACCCCCGTAGCTAGCGGATCCTACGAGCAGTACTTC. This encodes CASTPVASGSYEQYF.

This clonotype was observed at least ten times. The V and J genes are TRBV11-2 and TRBJ2-1, with 9 bases lining up with TRBD2. This CDR3 spans 15 amino acids. Germline lookup yields CDR1 SGHAT and CDR2 FQNNGV. With V trimmed by 1 base and J by 6 bases, 4 bases remained unmatched. CDR3 protein: CASSLVLAGPNEQFF. Written as DNA, the CDR3 is TGTGCCAGCAGCTTAGTACTAGCGGGCCCCAATGAGCAGTTCTTC.

The V gene is TRBV5-6, the J gene TRBJ2-7; 7 bases line up with TRBD1. CDR1 is SGHDT, CDR2 YYEEEE, per germline. V trimming: 5 bases; J trimming: 0 bases; junction bases outside the gene matches: 2. This CDR3 has 13 residues. The CDR3 coding sequence is TGTGCCAGCAGAACAGGGGCCTCCTACGAGCAGTACTTC. This translates into CASRTGASYEQYF.

This chain uses TRBV28 with TRBJ1-4, with TRBD1 matching 7 bases. Germline V CDR1 and CDR2: MDHEN, SYDVKM. This CDR3 has 15 residues. J lost 4 bases, V lost 2 bases, and 4 bases had no gene match. The CDR3 protein is CASSLRQGNNEKLFF. The CDR3 DNA sequence: TGTGCCAGCAGTTTACGACAGGGAAATAATGAAAAACTGTTTTTT.

This clonotype was detected many times. The chain recombines TRBV15 with TRBJ1-5; D gene uncertain. The length of the CDR3 is 16 residues. Trimming pared 1 base from V and 0 bases from J, leaving 10 bases between. CDR1 is LNHNV and CDR2 is YYDKDF in the germline V gene (reference sequence). DNA for the CDR3: TGTGCCACCAGCAGAGCGGGCAGCTATAGCAATCAGCCCCAGCATTTT. Its protein is CATSRAGSYSNQPQHF.

This clonotype was seen more than once but under ten times. The chain recombines TRBV20-1 with TRBJ1-5; TRBD1 aligns across 7 bases. The length of the CDR3 is 14 residues. J gave up 3 bases and V 4 bases, and 6 bases lay outside the gene matches. Germline CDR1 DFQATT, CDR2 SNEGSKA (reference sequence). CDR3 loop: CSANLGQVNQPQHF. CDR3 sequence (DNA): TGCAGTGCTAACCTAGGACAGGTCAATCAGCCCCAGCATTTT.

In its sample, this clonotype was seen many times. This sequence joins TRBV5-1 and TRBJ2-2; 9 positions agree with TRBD1. J was trimmed by 4 bases and V by 4 bases; bases with no gene match: 8. The germline CDR1 and CDR2 sequences are SGHRS and YFSETQ. This CDR3 contains 16 residues. The CDR3: CASSPLTGGGTGELFF. The CDR3 DNA is TGCGCCAGCAGCCCTTTAACAGGGGGCGGCACCGGGGAGCTGTTTTTT.

This clonotype has just a few counts. The gene calls are TRBV20-1 and TRBJ2-1; 11 bases map to TRBD2. Trimming removed 3 bases from V and 2 bases from J; junction bases left unmatched: 9. This CDR3 is built from 17 residues. Germline values: CDR1 DFQATT, CDR2 SNEGSKA (reference sequence). The CDR3 DNA reads TGCAGTGCTAGGGGAGGACTAGCGGGTCGGACCTACAATGAGCAGTTCTTC. Protein sequence: CSARGGLAGRTYNEQFF.

This clonotype was detected a few times. J is TRBJ1-2 and V is TRBV11-3; D may be TRBD1 (6 bases). Per the germline V gene, CDR1 is SGHNT and CDR2 is YENEEA. V lost 1 base and J lost 3, with 6 bases in between. This CDR3 region has 13 residues. The CDR3 nucleotides are TGTGCCAGCAGCTTAGGACAGGACTATGGCTACACCTTC. Translation gives CASSLGQDYGYTF. The whole variable domain, filled in from reference TRBV11-3 and TRBJ1-2, reads EAGVVQSPRYKIIEKKQPVAFWCNPISGHNTLYWYLQNLGQGPELLIRYENEEAVDDSQLPKDRFSAERLKGVDSTLKIQPAELGDSAVYLCASSLGQDYGYTFGSGTRLTVV.